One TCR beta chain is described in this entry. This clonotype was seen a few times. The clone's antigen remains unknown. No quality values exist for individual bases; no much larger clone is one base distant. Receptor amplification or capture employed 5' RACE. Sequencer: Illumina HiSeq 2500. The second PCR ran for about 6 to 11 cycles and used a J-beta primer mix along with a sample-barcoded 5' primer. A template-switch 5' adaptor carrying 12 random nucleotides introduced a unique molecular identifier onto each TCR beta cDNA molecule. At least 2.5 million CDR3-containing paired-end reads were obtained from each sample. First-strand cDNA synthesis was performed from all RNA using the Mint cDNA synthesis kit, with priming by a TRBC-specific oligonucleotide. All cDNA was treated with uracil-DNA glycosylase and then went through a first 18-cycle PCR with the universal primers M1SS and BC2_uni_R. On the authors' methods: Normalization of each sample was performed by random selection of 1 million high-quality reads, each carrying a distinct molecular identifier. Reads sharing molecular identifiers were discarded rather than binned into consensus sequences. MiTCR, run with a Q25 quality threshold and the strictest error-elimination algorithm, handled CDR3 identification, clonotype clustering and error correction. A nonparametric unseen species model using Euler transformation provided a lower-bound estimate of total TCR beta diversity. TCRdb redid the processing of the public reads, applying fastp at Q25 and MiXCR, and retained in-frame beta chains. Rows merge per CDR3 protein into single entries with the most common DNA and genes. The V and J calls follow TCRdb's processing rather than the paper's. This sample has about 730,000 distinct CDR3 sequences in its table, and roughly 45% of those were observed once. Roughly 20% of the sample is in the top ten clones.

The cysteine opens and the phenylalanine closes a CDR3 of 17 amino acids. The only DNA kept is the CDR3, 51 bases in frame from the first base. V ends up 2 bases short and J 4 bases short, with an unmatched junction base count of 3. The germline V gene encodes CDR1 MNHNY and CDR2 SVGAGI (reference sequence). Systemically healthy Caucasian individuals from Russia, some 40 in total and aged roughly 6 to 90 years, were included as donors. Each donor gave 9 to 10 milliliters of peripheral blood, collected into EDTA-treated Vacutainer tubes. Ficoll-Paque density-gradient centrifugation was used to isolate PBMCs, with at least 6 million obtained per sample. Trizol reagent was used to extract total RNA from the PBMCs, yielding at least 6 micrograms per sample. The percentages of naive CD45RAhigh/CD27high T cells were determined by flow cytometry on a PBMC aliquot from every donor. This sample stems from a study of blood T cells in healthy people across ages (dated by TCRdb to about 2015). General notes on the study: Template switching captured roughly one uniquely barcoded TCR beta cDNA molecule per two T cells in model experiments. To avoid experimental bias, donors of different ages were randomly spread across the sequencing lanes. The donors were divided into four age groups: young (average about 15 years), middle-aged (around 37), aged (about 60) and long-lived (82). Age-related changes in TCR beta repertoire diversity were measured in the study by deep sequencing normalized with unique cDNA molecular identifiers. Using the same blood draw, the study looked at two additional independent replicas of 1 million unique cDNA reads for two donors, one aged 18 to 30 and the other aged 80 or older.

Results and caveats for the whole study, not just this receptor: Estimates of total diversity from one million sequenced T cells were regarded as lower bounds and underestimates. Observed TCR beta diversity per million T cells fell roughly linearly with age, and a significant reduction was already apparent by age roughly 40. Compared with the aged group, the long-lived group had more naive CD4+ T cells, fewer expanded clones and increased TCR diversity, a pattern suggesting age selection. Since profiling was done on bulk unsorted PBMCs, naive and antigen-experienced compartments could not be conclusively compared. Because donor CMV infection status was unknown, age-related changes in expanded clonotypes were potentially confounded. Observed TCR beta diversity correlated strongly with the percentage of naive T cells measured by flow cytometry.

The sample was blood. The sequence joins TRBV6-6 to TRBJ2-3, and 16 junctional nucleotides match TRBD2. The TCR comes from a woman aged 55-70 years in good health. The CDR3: CASSYPGLAGGPDTQYF. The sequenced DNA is TGTGCCAGCAGTTACCCGGGACTAGCGGGAGGGCCAGATACGCAGTATTTT.